One sample yielded the 13 T cell receptor beta chains listed below, sequenced in a study of T-cell memory formation after mild COVID-19. Each CDR3 protein is one row after TCRdb ran MiXCR on the 5' RACE reads. The profile shows roughly 580,000 distinct CDR3 sequences, around 17% of them singletons. The sample comprised PBMCs or a T cell subset sorted from them (not recorded which). The origin of the receptors is an adult woman who had mild COVID-19 (a few samples of this study predate the infection). Cell type and time point are not known.

This clonotype was seen at least ten times. This sequence joins TRBV20-1 and TRBJ2-3; no definite D call. The germline V gene encodes CDR1 DFQATT and CDR2 SNEGSKA (reference sequence). This CDR3 has 10 amino acids. Between the trimmed V and J ends, which lost 5 bases and 1 base, there was a span of 1 base. The CDR3: CSARTDTQYF. The CDR3 DNA follows: TGCAGTGCTCGCACAGATACGCAGTATTTT.

The chain uses TRBV20-1 and TRBJ2-7, with 9 bases matching TRBD2. Germline V CDR1 and CDR2: DFQATT, SNEGSKA (reference sequence). The V gene end was trimmed by 5 bases and the J gene end by 5 bases; junction bases not matched to a gene: 16. The CDR3 length is 16 residues. The CDR3 DNA sequence: TGCAGTGCTTTCCCCCTGAAGGATGCTAGCGGGGACGAGCAGTACTTC. It translates to CSAFPLKDASGDEQYF.

The chain uses TRBV9 and TRBJ2-2; D possibly corresponds to TRBD1 (5 bases). Per the germline V gene, CDR1 is SGDLS and CDR2 is YYNGEE. Trimming removed 3 bases at V and 6 bases at J, with 12 bases between. The CDR3 totals 14 residues. The CDR3 region is CASSEQGEAGELFF. In DNA form, the CDR3 reads TGTGCCAGCAGCGAGCAGGGTGAGGCCGGGGAGCTGTTTTTT.

This clonotype was detected a few times. This chain connects TRBV20-1 to TRBJ2-7; D gene ambiguous. V was pared by 0 bases and J by 3 bases, with 18 bases between. This CDR3 spans 16 amino acids. The germline gives CDR1 DFQATT, CDR2 SNEGSKA (reference sequence). The CDR3 DNA follows: TGCAGTGCTAGAGATCGAACCCGACCATCCCTCTACGAGCAGTACTTC. It translates to CSARDRTRPSLYEQYF.

This clonotype showed up just a few times. The V and J genes are TRBV12-3 or TRBV12-4 and TRBJ1-5; D unresolved. Between the trimmed V and J ends, which lost 3 bases and 6 bases, there was a span of 9 bases. The CDR3 consists of 13 residues. The CDR3 region is CASSFGGVQPQHF. CDR3 DNA sequence: TGTGCCAGCAGTTTCGGAGGAGTTCAGCCCCAGCATTTT.

In this sample, this clonotype turned up many times. The J gene is TRBJ2-7, the V gene TRBV29-1; D ambiguous. The CDR3 covers 11 residues. Per germline, CDR1 SQVTM and CDR2 ANQGSEA. Trimming left V 2 bases short and J 1 base short, with 3 bases between. The CDR3 reads CSVELSYEQYF. The CDR3 nucleotides read TGCAGCGTTGAATTGTCCTACGAGCAGTACTTC.

The chain has TRBV6-5 and TRBJ2-5; D is unclear. The CDR3 sequence is 15 residues long. Trimming removed 0 bases from V and 5 bases from J, with 13 bases in between. Per the germline V gene, CDR1 is MNHEY and CDR2 is SVGAGI. The CDR3 is CASSYSNALRETQYF. The CDR3 region has the DNA TGTGCCAGCAGTTACTCGAATGCATTGAGGGAGACCCAGTACTTC.

This chain connects TRBV7-3 to TRBJ2-1; D unresolved. The CDR3 has 18 amino acids. V shed 8 bases and J shed 0 bases, with 23 bases lying between them. From germline, CDR1 is SGHTA and CDR2 FQGTGA. CDR3 region: CASCYSTRPLSSYNEQFF. CDR3 DNA: TGTGCCAGCTGCTACAGTACCCGACCGCTGAGCTCCTACAATGAGCAGTTCTTC.

The gene calls are TRBV5-5 and TRBJ2-4; D not certain. V lost 3 bases and J lost 0, with 16 bases in between. Germline CDR1 is SGHKS and CDR2 is YYEKEE (reference sequence). CDR3 size: 17 residues. The DNA of the CDR3 is TGTGCCAGCAGCTCCAGGCCGACCATACTAGCCAAAAACATTCAGTACTTC. Its protein product is CASSSRPTILAKNIQYF.

This clonotype came up many times. This sequence joins TRBV20-1 and TRBJ1-1; D is perhaps TRBD1 (5 bases). CDR1 and CDR2 (germline): DFQATT, SNEGSKA (reference sequence). V gave up 1 base and J gave up 3 bases, with 12 bases separating them. The CDR3 spans 14 residues. CDR3 region: CSARVGGADTEAFF. The CDR3 DNA reads TGCAGTGCTAGAGTGGGGGGTGCGGACACTGAAGCTTTCTTT.

The J gene is TRBJ1-6, the V gene TRBV7-3; no definite D call. CDR3 length equals 15 residues. The germline V and J ends were trimmed by 4 bases and 0 bases, with 7 bases remaining between them. Germline-derived CDR1 and CDR2 are SGHTA and FQGTGA. Here the CDR3 DNA reads TGTGCCAGCAGCTCAAGTAGCTCCTATAATTCACCCCTCCACTTT. Translated: CASSSSSSYNSPLHF.

This clonotype has only a few counts. The V call is TRBV7-9, the J call TRBJ2-1; no clear D gene. Deletions cut 5 bases from V and 7 bases from J, with 9 bases between. This CDR3 has 12 residues. CDR1 is SEHNR and CDR2 is FQNEAQ in the germline V gene (reference sequence). In DNA, the CDR3 is TGTGCCAGCAGCGATATAGGGAATGAGCAGTTCTTC. It is translated as CASSDIGNEQFF.

V gene TRBV4-3 combines with J gene TRBJ2-3; D uncertain. Germline V gene sequence: CDR1 LGHNA, CDR2 YSLEER. Trimming removed 1 base from V and 6 bases from J, with 11 bases in between. The CDR3 runs to 14 residues. The CDR3 spells CASSQVSTSDTQYF. The CDR3 DNA reads TGCGCCAGCAGCCAAGTGTCCACATCCGATACGCAGTATTTT.